This record looks at one T cell receptor (beta chain) sequence and its context. The participants were between about 18 and 90 years old and came from under 25 US areas. Participants' own reports of clinical history determined their cohort assignment. The CDR3 runs 16 residues. Trimming removed 0 bases at V and 1 base at J, with 8 bases between. The germline gives CDR1 SGDLS, CDR2 YYNGEE. This entry comes from a study of blood T cell repertoires in COVID-19. Looking at the study overall: From the United States, Italy and Spain came samples of acute and convalescent COVID-19. Sources were T cells, B-cell-depleted T cells, or PBMCs; the material itself was cDNA or gDNA.

The assay was immunoSEQ multiplex PCR, and TCRdb's table has in-frame clones only and misses some. Of roughly 300,000 clones listed, approximately 90% are singletons. The TCR originated in a woman aged 40 to 50 with acute COVID-19. The chain employs TRBV9 and TRBJ1-6; TRBD1 is a possible D gene (5 bases). The sequenced material came from PBMCs or T cells enriched from blood (not recorded which). CDR3 amino acids: CASSVATGSYNSPLHF. The CDR3 nucleotides read TGTGCCAGCAGCGTAGCCACAGGATCCTATAATTCACCCCTCCACTTT.